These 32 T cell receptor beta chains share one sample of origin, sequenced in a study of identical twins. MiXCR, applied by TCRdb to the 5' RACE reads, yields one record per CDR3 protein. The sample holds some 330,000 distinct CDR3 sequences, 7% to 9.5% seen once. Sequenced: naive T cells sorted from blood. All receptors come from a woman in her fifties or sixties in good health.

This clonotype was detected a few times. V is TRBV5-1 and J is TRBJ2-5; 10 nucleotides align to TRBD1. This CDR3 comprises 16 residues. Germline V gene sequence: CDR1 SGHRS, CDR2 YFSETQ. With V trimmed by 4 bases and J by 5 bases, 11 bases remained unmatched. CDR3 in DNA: TGCGCCAGCAGCCCTACTGACAGGGGGCGCGGGGAGACCCAGTACTTC. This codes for CASSPTDRGRGETQYF. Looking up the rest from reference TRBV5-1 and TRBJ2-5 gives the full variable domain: KAGVTQTPRYLIKTRGQQVTLSCSPISGHRSVSWYQQTPGQGLQFLFEYFSETQRNKGNFPGRFSGRQFSNSRSEMNVSTLELGDSALYLCASSPTDRGRGETQYFGPGTRLLVL.

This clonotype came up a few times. The DNA for the CDR3 is TGTGCCAGCAACCTCGCAGGGGGCCAAGAGACCCAGTACTTC. Translated, it gives CASNLAGGQETQYF. V usage is TRBV7-9 and J usage is TRBJ2-5; 7 bases are shared with TRBD1. This CDR3 comprises 14 residues. The germline V gene encodes CDR1 SEHNR and CDR2 FQNEAQ (reference sequence). Trimming took 7 bases from V and 1 from J; bases not matched to a gene: 6. Complete variable domain (other parts from reference TRBV7-9 and TRBJ2-5): DTGVSQNPRHKITKRGQNVTFRCDPISEHNRLYWYRQTLGQGPEFLTYFQNEAQLEKSRLLSDRFSAERPKGSFSTLEIQRTEQGDSAMYLCASNLAGGQETQYFGPGTRLLVL.

In DNA form, the CDR3 reads TGTGCCAGCAGCTTAGGCGGGACTAGCGGGTTTAACTCCTACAATGAGCAGTTCTTC. It translates to CASSLGGTSGFNSYNEQFF. The chain has TRBV11-3 and TRBJ2-1; TRBD2 agrees at 12 bases. This CDR3 comprises 19 residues. Germline V gene data show CDR1 as SGHNT and CDR2 as YENEEA. J was trimmed by 0 bases and V by 1 base; bases with no gene match: 7. The full variable domain, its missing parts supplied by reference TRBV11-3 and TRBJ2-1, is EAGVVQSPRYKIIEKKQPVAFWCNPISGHNTLYWYLQNLGQGPELLIRYENEEAVDDSQLPKDRFSAERLKGVDSTLKIQPAELGDSAVYLCASSLGGTSGFNSYNEQFFGPGTRLTVL.

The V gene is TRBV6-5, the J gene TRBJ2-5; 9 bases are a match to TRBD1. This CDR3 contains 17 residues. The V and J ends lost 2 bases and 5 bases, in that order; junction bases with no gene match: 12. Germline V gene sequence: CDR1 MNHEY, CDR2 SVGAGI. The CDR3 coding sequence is TGTGCCAGCAGTTACATCTCCGCACAGGGGGCAGGGGAGACCCAGTACTTC. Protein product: CASSYISAQGAGETQYF.

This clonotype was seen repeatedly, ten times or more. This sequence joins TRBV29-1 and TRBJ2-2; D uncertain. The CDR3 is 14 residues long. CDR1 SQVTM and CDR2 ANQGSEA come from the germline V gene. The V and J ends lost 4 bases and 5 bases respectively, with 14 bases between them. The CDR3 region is CSVVLNSRTGELFF. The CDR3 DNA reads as TGCAGCGTTGTTCTTAATTCCCGAACCGGGGAGCTGTTTTTT.

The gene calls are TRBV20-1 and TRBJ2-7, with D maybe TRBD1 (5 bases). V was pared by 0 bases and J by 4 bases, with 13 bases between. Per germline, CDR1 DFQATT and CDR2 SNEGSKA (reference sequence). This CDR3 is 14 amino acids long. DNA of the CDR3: TGCAGTGCTAGAGATGTCGGCAGGGTGTACGAGCAGTACTTC. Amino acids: CSARDVGRVYEQYF.

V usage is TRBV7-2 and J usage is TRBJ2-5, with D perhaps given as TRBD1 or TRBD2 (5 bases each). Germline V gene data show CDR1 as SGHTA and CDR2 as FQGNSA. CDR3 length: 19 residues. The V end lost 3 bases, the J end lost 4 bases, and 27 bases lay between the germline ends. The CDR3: CASSLDSNTRTIQRETQYF. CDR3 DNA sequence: TGTGCCAGCAGCTTGGACTCTAATACCCGGACAATCCAAAGAGAGACCCAGTACTTC.

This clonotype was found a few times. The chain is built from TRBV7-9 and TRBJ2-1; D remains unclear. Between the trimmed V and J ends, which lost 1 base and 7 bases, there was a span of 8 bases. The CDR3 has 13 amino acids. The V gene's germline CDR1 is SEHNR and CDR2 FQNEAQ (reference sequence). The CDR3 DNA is TGTGCCAGCAGCTTAGGTGCGCCGAATGAGCAGTTCTTC. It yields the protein CASSLGAPNEQFF.

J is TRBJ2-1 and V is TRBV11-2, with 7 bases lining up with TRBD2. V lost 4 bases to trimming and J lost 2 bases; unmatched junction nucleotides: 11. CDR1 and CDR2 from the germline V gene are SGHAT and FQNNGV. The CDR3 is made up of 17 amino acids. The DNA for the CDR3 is TGTGCCAGCAGCTCGCGACTGGCGGGAGCACCCTACAATGAGCAGTTCTTC. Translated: CASSSRLAGAPYNEQFF. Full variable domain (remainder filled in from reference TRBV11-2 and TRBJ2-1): EAGVAQSPRYKIIEKRQSVAFWCNPISGHATLYWYQQILGQGPKLLIQFQNNGVVDDSQLPKDRFSAERLKGVDSTLKIQPAKLEDSAVYLCASSSRLAGAPYNEQFFGPGTRLTVL.

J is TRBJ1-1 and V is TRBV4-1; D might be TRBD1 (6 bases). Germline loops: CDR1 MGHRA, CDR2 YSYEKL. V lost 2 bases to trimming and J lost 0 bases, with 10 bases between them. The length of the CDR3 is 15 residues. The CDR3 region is CASSQLQGMNTEAFF. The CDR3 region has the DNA TGCGCCAGCAGCCAACTACAGGGCATGAACACTGAAGCTTTCTTT.

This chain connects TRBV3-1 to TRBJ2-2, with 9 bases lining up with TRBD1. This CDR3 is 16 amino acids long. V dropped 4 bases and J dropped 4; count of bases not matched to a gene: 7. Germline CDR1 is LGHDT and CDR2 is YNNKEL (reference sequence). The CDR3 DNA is TGTGCCAGCAGCCCGGTGACAGGGGGACCCACCGGGGAGCTGTTTTTT. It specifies CASSPVTGGPTGELFF. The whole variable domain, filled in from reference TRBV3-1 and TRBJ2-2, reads DTAVSQTPKYLVTQMGNDKSIKCEQNLGHDTMYWYKQDSKKFLKIMFSYNNKELIINETVPNRFSPKSPDKAHLNLHINSLELGDSAVYFCASSPVTGGPTGELFFGEGSRLTVL.

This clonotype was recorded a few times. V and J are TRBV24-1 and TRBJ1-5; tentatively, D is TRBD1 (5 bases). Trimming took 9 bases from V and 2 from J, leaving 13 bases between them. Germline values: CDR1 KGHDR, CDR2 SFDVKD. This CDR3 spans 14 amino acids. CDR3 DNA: TGTGCCACCGGGGGGGAGGTTGGCAATCAGCCCCAGCATTTT. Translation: CATGGEVGNQPQHF.

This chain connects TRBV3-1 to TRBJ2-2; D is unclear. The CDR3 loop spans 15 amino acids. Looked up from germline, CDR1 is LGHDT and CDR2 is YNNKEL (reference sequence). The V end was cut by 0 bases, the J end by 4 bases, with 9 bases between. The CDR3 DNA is TGTGCCAGCAGCCAAGAAGACGCAATCACCGGGGAGCTGTTTTTT. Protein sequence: CASSQEDAITGELFF.

CDR3 in DNA: TGTGCCAGCAGCCCCGAGGGGTTCAATGAGCAGTTCTTC. Amino acid sequence: CASSPEGFNEQFF. V usage is TRBV12-3 or TRBV12-4 and J usage is TRBJ2-1, with D perhaps given as TRBD1 or TRBD2 (5 bases each). Trimming removed 6 bases at V and 6 bases at J, with 12 bases between. The CDR3 length is 13 residues.

This CDR3 reads CASRAELPNTGELFF. DNA of the CDR3: TGTGCCAGCAGGGCAGAGCTCCCGAACACCGGGGAGCTGTTTTTT. V and J are TRBV12-3 or TRBV12-4 and TRBJ2-2; D remains ambiguous. This CDR3 has 15 amino acids. Trimming cost V 6 bases and J 0 bases, with 11 bases left between them.

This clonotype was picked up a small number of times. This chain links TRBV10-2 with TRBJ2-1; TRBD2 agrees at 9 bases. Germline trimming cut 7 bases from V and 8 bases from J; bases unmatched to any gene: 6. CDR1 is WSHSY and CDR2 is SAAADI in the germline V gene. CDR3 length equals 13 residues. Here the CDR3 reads CASNAGGLYEQFF. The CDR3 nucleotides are TGCGCCAGCAACGCGGGAGGGCTGTATGAGCAGTTCTTC.

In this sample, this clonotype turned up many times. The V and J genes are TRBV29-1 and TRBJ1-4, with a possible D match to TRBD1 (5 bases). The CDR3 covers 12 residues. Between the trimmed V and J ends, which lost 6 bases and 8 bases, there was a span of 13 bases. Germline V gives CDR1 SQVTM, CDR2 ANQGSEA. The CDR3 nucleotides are TGCAGCGTGGGGCTGGCGGGGGAAAAACTGTTTTTT. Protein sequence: CSVGLAGEKLFF.

Written as DNA, the CDR3 is TGCAGCGCCGAATTAGCCCCGGGACTAATCAATGAGCAGTTCTTC. Translated, it gives CSAELAPGLINEQFF. This sequence joins TRBV29-1 and TRBJ2-1; 7 bases are shared with TRBD2. The CDR3 is made up of 15 amino acids. The junction had 15 bases not matched to a gene; V was cut back by 7 bases and J by 6 bases. Germline values: CDR1 SQVTM, CDR2 ANQGSEA.

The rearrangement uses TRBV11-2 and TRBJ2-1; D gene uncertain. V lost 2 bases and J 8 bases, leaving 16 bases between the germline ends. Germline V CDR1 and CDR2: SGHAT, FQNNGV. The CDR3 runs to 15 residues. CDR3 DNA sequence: TGTGCCAGCAGCTTATTGGCGACCGCTCGCTATGAGCAGTTCTTC. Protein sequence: CASSLLATARYEQFF.

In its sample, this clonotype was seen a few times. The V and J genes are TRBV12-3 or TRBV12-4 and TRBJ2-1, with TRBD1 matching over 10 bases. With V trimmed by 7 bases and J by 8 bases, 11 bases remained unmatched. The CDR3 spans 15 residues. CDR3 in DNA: TGTGCCAGCACGAACGACAGGGGGCCGTCCGATGAGCAGTTCTTC. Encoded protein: CASTNDRGPSDEQFF.

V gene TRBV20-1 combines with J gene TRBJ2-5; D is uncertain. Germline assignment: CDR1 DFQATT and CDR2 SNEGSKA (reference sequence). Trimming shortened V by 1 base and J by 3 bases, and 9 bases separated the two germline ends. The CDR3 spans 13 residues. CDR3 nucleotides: TGCAGTGCTAGAGCCTATTTGGAAGAGACCCAGTACTTC. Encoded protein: CSARAYLEETQYF.

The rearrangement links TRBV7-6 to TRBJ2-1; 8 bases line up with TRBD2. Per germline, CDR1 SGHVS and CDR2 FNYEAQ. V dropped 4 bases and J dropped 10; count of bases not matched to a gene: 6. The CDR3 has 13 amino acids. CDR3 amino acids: CASSSLGLGEQFF. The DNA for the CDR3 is TGTGCCAGCAGCTCCCTGGGACTAGGAGAGCAGTTCTTC.

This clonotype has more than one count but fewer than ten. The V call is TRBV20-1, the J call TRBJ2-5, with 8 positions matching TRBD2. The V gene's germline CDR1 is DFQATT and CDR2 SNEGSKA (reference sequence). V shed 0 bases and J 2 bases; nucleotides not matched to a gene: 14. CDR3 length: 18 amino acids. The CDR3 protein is CSARDVFGASGHQETQYF. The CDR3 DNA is TGCAGTGCTAGAGATGTCTTTGGGGCTAGCGGGCATCAAGAGACCCAGTACTTC.

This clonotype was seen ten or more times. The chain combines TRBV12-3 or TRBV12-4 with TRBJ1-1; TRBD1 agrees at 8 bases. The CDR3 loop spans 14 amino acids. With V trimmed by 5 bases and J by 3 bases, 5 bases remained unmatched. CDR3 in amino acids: CASSPQGAHTEAFF. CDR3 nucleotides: TGTGCCAGCAGTCCTCAGGGGGCCCACACTGAAGCTTTCTTT.

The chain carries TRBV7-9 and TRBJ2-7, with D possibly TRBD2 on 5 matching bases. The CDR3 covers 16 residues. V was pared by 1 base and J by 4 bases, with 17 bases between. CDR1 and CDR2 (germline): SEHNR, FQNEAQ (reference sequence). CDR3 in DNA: TGTGCCAGCAGCTTAGTCGGCGGGCCCCATCTTTACGAGCAGTACGTC. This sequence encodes CASSLVGGPHLYEQYV.

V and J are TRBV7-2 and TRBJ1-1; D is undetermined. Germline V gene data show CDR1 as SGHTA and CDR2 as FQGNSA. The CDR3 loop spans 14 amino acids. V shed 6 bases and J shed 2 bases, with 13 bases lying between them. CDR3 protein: CASSPGAANTEAFF. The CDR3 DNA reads TGTGCCAGCAGTCCCGGCGCAGCTAACACTGAAGCTTTCTTT.

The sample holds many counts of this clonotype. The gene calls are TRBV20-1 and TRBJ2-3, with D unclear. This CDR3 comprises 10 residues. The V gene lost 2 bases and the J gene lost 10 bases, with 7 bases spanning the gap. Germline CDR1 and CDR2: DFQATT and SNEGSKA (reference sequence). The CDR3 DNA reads TGCAGTGCTAGATACGAGTCGCAGTATTTT. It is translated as CSARYESQYF.

The CDR3 coding sequence is TGCGCCAGCAGTGTTGGGACTCGCGACCTCCAGCGGTTCTTC. It specifies CASSVGTRDLQRFF. This chain joins TRBV10-2 and TRBJ2-1; a weak D match, TRBD2 (6 bases). Germline V gene sequence: CDR1 WSHSY, CDR2 SAAADI. The length of the CDR3 is 14 residues. The V gene lost 4 bases and the J gene lost 15 bases, with 22 bases spanning the gap.

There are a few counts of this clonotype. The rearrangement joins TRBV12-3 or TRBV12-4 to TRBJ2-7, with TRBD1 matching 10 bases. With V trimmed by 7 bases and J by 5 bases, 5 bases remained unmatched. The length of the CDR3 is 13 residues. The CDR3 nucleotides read TGTGCCAGCAACACCGGGACAGGGGACGAGCAGTACTTC. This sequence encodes CASNTGTGDEQYF.

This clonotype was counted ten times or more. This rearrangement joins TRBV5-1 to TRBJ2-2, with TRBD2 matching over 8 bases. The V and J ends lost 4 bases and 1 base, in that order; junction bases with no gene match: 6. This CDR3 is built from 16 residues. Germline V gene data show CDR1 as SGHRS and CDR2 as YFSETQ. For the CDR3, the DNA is TGCGCCAGCAGCCACCGACTAGCGCGGAACACCGGGGAGCTGTTTTTT. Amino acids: CASSHRLARNTGELFF.

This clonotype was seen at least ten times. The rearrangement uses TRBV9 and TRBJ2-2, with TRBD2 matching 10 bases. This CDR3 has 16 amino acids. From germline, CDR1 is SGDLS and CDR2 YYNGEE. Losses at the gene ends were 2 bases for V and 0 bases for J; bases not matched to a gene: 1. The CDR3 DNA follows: TGTGCCAGCAGCGTCAGCGGGAGGGCGAACACCGGGGAGCTGTTTTTT. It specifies CASSVSGRANTGELFF.

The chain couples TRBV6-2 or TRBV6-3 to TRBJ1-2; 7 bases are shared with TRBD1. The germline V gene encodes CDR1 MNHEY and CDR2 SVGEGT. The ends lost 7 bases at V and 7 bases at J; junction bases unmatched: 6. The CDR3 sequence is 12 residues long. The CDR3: CASKTGFGGYTF. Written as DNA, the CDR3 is TGTGCCAGCAAGACAGGGTTTGGTGGCTACACCTTC.